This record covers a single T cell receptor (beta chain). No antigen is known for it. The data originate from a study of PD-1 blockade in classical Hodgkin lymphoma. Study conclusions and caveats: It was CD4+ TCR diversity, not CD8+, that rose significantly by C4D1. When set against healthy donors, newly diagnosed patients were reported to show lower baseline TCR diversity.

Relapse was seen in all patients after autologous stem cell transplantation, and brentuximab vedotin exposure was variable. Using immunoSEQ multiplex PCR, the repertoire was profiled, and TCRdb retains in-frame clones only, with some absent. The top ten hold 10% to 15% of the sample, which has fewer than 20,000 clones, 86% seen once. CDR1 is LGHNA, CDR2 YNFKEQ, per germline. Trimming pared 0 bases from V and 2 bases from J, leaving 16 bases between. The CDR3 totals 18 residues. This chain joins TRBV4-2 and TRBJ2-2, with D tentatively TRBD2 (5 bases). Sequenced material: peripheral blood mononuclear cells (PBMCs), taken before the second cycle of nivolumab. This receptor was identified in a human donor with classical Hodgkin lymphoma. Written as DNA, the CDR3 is TGTGCCAGCAGCCAAGATCAGGTCGGGCGGACTAACACCGGGGAGCTGTTTTTT. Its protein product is CASSQDQVGRTNTGELFF.